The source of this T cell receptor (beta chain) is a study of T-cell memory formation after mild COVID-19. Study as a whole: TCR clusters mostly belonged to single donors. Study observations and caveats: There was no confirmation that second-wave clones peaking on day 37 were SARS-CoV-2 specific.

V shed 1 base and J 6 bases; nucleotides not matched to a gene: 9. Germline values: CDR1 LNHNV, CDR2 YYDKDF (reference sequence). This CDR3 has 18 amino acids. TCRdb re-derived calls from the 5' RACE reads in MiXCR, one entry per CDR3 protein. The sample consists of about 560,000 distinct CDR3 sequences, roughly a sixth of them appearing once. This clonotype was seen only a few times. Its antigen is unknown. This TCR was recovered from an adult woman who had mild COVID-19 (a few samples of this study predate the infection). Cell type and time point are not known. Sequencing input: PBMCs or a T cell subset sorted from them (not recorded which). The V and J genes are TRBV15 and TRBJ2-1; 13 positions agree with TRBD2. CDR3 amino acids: CATSRGLAGGRGTNEQFF. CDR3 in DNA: TGTGCCACCAGCAGAGGACTAGCGGGAGGCCGTGGTACCAATGAGCAGTTCTTC. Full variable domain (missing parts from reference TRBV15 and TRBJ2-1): DAMVIQNPRYQVTQFGKPVTLSCSQTLNHNVMYWYQQKSSQAPKLLFHYYDKDFNNEADTPDNFQSRRPNTSFCFLDIRSPGLGDTAMYLCATSRGLAGGRGTNEQFFGPGTRLTVL.